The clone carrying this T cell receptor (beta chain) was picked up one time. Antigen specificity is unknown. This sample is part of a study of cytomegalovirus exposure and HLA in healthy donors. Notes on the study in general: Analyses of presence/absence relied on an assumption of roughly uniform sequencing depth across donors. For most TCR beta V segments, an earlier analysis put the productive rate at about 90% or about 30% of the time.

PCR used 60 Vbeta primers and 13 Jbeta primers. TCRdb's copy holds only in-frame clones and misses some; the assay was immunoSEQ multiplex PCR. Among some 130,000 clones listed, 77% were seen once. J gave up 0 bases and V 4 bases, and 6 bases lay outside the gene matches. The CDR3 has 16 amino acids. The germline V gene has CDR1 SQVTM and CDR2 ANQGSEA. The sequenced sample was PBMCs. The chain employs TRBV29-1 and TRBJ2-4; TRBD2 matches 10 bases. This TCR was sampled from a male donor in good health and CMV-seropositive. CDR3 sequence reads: CSVAALAGVAKNIQYF. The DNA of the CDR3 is TGCAGCGTTGCGGCTCTAGCGGGAGTAGCCAAAAACATTCAGTACTTC.